This TCR beta chain was found in a study of early T cells in non-severe SARS-CoV-2 infection. Overall study: Unsorted whole blood bulk RNA was sequenced, with unpaired chains. Whole-study findings and limits: Anti-spike CD8 responses were favored in VDJdb matching, and private and CD4 specificities were missed.

Attached unique molecular identifiers marked individual cDNA molecules. MiXCR, run by TCRdb on the 5' RACE reads, gives a single entry per CDR3 protein. The table includes some 96,000 distinct CDR3 sequences, more than 9.5% detected once. A few counts support this clonotype. Its antigen is unknown. J gave up 3 bases and V 4 bases, and 8 bases lay outside the gene matches. This CDR3 contains 15 residues. In germline, CDR1 is SQVTM, CDR2 ANQGSEA. The sequence was obtained from an adult who was a healthcare worker with PCR-confirmed SARS-CoV-2 infection or an uninfected control (not recorded which). V is TRBV29-1 and J is TRBJ2-1; 8 nucleotides align to TRBD2. The sample here was whole blood, taken at baseline. CDR3 amino acids: CSVALGGRFYNEQFF. The CDR3, as DNA: TGCAGCGTTGCGTTGGGCGGGAGGTTCTACAATGAGCAGTTCTTC.